This passage covers 20 T cell receptor beta chains from one sample sequenced in a study of T cells in Graves' hyperthyroidism and ophthalmopathy. Amplification yielded TCR beta CDR3 regions, with RNA transcripts as the source. When the TCR CDR3 underwent first-round RT-PCR, the HTBI primer set was used. TCRdb ran MiXCR on the multiplex PCR reads and lists one entry per CDR3 protein. The table lists about 200,000 distinct CDR3 sequences, less than 20% of them singletons, with approximately 56% in the top ten. Sequencing input: blood. The receptors stem from a woman in her 50s with Graves' hyperthyroidism.

The chain couples TRBV5-1 to TRBJ2-6; 10 bases agree with TRBD1. The CDR3 loop spans 17 amino acids. V lost 6 bases, J lost 0 bases, and 6 bases stayed unmatched. CDR1 and CDR2 from the germline V gene are SGHRS and YFSETQ. This CDR3 reads CASTWTGGPSGANVLTF. The CDR3 nucleotides read TGCGCCAGCACATGGACAGGGGGTCCCTCTGGGGCCAACGTCCTGACTTTC.

The chain is built from TRBV19 and TRBJ1-4, with a tentative D call TRBD1 (5 bases). V was clipped by 6 bases and J by 8 bases, with 16 bases between them. Germline values: CDR1 LNHDA, CDR2 SQIVND (reference sequence). The CDR3 spans 14 residues. The CDR3: CASRPGGPGEKLFF. Here the CDR3 DNA reads TGTGCCAGTAGGCCGGGGGGACCGGGGGAAAAACTGTTTTTT.

This clonotype was seen many times. The chain employs TRBV7-2 and TRBJ2-3; 8 bases fit TRBD2. This CDR3 spans 17 amino acids. V was clipped by 2 bases and J by 2 bases; unmatched bases: 9. The V gene's germline CDR1 is SGHTA and CDR2 FQGNSA. Written as DNA, the CDR3 is TGTGCCAGCAGCTTATACGGGGGGGCAGACTACACAGATACGCAGTATTTT. It encodes CASSLYGGADYTDTQYF.

This clonotype was detected ten times or more. This rearrangement joins TRBV9 to TRBJ1-3, with unresolved D. CDR3 length: 12 residues. Looked up from germline, CDR1 is SGDLS and CDR2 is YYNGEE. V dropped 4 bases and J dropped 5 bases, with 7 bases sitting between them. The CDR3 region has the DNA TGTGCCAGCAGCTCGAGAAGAAACACCATATATTTT. This gives the protein CASSSRRNTIYF. Filled out from reference TRBV9 and TRBJ1-3, the complete variable domain reads DSGVTQTPKHLITATGQRVTLRCSPRSGDLSVYWYQQSLDQGLQFLIQYYNGEERAKGNILERFSAQQFPDLHSELNLSSLELGDSALYFCASSSRRNTIYFGEGSWLTVV.

This clonotype occurred many times. The rearrangement links TRBV5-1 to TRBJ2-1; no clear D. This CDR3 region has 15 residues. With 2 bases removed from V and 7 bases from J, the gap between germline ends came to 16 bases. Germline V gene data show CDR1 as SGHRS and CDR2 as YFSETQ. The CDR3 reads CASSLNQPVGNEQFF. The CDR3 DNA reads TGCGCCAGCAGCTTAAACCAGCCAGTGGGAAATGAGCAGTTCTTC.

This chain uses TRBV5-1 with TRBJ1-5; a possible D gene is TRBD1 (5 bases). Trimming took off 1 base at V and 9 bases at J, with 11 bases between the two ends. The CDR3 runs to 13 residues. Germline CDR1 reads SGHRS; CDR2 reads YFSETQ. Here the CDR3 reads CASSLQGARPQHF. DNA for the CDR3: TGCGCCAGCAGCTTGCAGGGCGCGAGGCCCCAGCATTTT.

The genes are TRBV6-5 and TRBJ2-3; the D gene is possibly TRBD2 (5 bases). The length of the CDR3 is 17 residues. V was trimmed by 2 bases and J by 0 bases, leaving 15 bases between them. Germline V gene lookup returns CDR1 MNHEY and CDR2 SVGAGI. CDR3 coding DNA: TGTGCCAGCAGTTACCCCCAGTCGGGGTGGAGCACAGATACGCAGTATTTT. It yields the protein CASSYPQSGWSTDTQYF.

The V call is TRBV27, the J call TRBJ2-5, with 7 bases matching TRBD2. This CDR3 contains 15 residues. Unmatched junction bases numbered 11, after V lost 5 bases and J lost 5 bases. Germline lookup yields CDR1 MNHEY and CDR2 SMNVEV (reference sequence). CDR3 residues: CASSRGEGVRETQYF. As DNA, the CDR3 is TGTGCCAGCAGTCGAGGGGAGGGCGTTAGGGAGACCCAGTACTTC.

The sample holds many counts of this clonotype. The chain employs TRBV3-1 and TRBJ1-1; D ambiguous. The ends were cut back, 3 bases at V and 4 bases at J, with 9 bases in the middle. The CDR3 loop spans 13 amino acids. Germline CDR1 LGHDT, CDR2 YNNKEL (reference sequence). CDR3 residues: CASSQGIGTEAFF. As DNA, the CDR3 is TGTGCCAGCAGCCAGGGGATAGGCACTGAAGCTTTCTTT.

This clonotype was observed at least ten times. This CDR3 is CASSLAREDGYTF. The CDR3 DNA reads TGTGCCAGCAGCTTGGCCAGGGAAGACGGCTACACCTTC. The chain uses TRBV5-8 and TRBJ1-2; TRBD1 might be the D (5 bases). Trimming removed 0 bases at V and 8 bases at J, with 11 bases between. The germline V gene has CDR1 SGHTS and CDR2 YDEGEE. This CDR3 contains 13 residues.

For this clonotype: A much larger clone lies a single base off, so this may be a read error. The J gene is TRBJ2-7, the V gene TRBV7-9; TRBD1 matches 7 bases. The V gene's germline CDR1 is SEHNR and CDR2 FQNEAQ (reference sequence). The CDR3 runs 16 residues. CDR3 bases: TGTGCCAGCAGCTTACGTAATGCAGGGGGATCCTACGAGCAGCACTTC. Translating it yields CASSLRNAGGSYEQHF.

The table lists this clonotype with a few counts. Lacking the conserved final phenylalanine or tryptophan, this CDR3 likely reflects a read error. The chain carries TRBV28 and TRBJ2-6, with TRBD1 identical over 7 bases. The CDR3 loop spans 16 amino acids. From germline, CDR1 is MDHEN and CDR2 SYDVKM. Germline trimming cut 3 bases from V and 0 bases from J; bases unmatched to any gene: 2. This CDR3 is CASSFGQASGANVLTL. CDR3 DNA: TGTGCCAGCAGTTTCGGACAGGCCTCTGGGGCCAACGTCCTGACTCTC.

This clonotype was detected many times. The CDR3 DNA sequence: TGCAGTGCTAACCCTACCGGGACACGTAAACCTACTAACTATGGCTACACCTTC. Amino acid sequence: CSANPTGTRKPTNYGYTF. The chain links TRBV20-1 to TRBJ1-2; perhaps TRBD1 as D (6 bases). CDR1 and CDR2 (germline): DFQATT, SNEGSKA (reference sequence). Trimming pared 4 bases from V and 0 bases from J, leaving 24 bases between. The CDR3 has 18 residues.

This clonotype was counted ten times or more. The chain has TRBV7-9 and TRBJ2-5, with 7 bases that match TRBD2. Germline V gene data show CDR1 as SEHNR and CDR2 as FQNEAQ (reference sequence). Trimming at V came to 5 bases and at J to 2 bases, leaving 5 bases not matched to a gene. The CDR3 contains 14 residues. In DNA, the CDR3 is TGTGCCAGCAGCCCAAGCGGGAATCAAGAGACCCAGTACTTC. This codes for CASSPSGNQETQYF.

This clonotype was observed at least ten times. J is TRBJ2-7 and V is TRBV20-1, with D uncertain. Germline lookup yields CDR1 DFQATT and CDR2 SNEGSKA (reference sequence). The CDR3 is made up of 14 amino acids. V lost 1 base, J lost 3 bases, and 13 bases lay in between. The CDR3 spells CSARVASVDYEQYF. DNA for the CDR3: TGCAGTGCTAGAGTGGCCAGCGTCGACTACGAGCAGTACTTC.

This clonotype was seen many times. The chain links TRBV12-3 or TRBV12-4 to TRBJ2-2, with D possibly matching TRBD1 (5 bases). With 7 bases removed from V and 2 bases from J, the gap between germline ends came to 8 bases. The CDR3 runs to 13 residues. The CDR3: CASTRTNTGELFF. The CDR3 nucleotides read TGTGCCAGCACCAGGACAAACACCGGGGAGCTGTTTTTT.

CDR3 DNA: TGTGCCAGCAGCCAAGATGGCAATTGGGGCGTTCGGGAGACCCAGTACTTC. Protein sequence: CASSQDGNWGVRETQYF. The chain couples TRBV7-2 to TRBJ2-5, with D maybe TRBD1 (5 bases). Trimming stripped 5 bases from V and 5 bases from J, with 24 bases between. CDR1 is SGHTA, CDR2 FQGNSA, per germline. The CDR3 is made up of 17 amino acids.

This clonotype appeared many times. The chain couples TRBV29-1 to TRBJ1-1; D is ambiguous. The CDR3 is made up of 13 amino acids. Germline CDR1 SQVTM, CDR2 ANQGSEA. V gave up 6 bases and J gave up 0 bases, with 11 bases separating them. CDR3 sequence: CSVAQNLNTEAFF. The CDR3 region has the DNA TGCAGCGTCGCACAGAACCTGAACACTGAAGCTTTCTTT.

The sample holds a few counts of this clonotype. The chain has TRBV6-1 and TRBJ1-4; TRBD1 agrees at 7 bases. CDR3 size: 14 residues. CDR1 is MNHNS and CDR2 is SASEGT in the germline V gene. The V and J ends lost 6 bases and 5 bases, in that order; junction bases with no gene match: 6. CDR3 loop: CASSLDRENEKLFF. The CDR3 nucleotides are TGTGCCAGCAGCCTTGACAGGGAGAATGAAAAACTGTTTTTT.

The chain uses TRBV19 and TRBJ1-1, with 7 nucleotides matching TRBD1. Losses at the gene ends were 0 bases for V and 4 bases for J; bases not matched to a gene: 5. The germline V gene encodes CDR1 LNHDA and CDR2 SQIVND (reference sequence). The CDR3 length is 15 residues. CDR3 amino acids: CASSIDKTGFTEAFF. DNA of the CDR3: TGTGCCAGTAGTATAGATAAGACAGGGTTCACTGAAGCTTTCTTT.